This TCR beta chain was recorded in a study of beta chain features in type 1 diabetes (dated by TCRdb to the late 2010s). Broadly, across the study: No differences in mean age, gender distribution, total cell number or subset yield were found between patients and healthy donors. The study compared the TCRB repertoires of sorted circulating CD4+ T cell subsets in recently diagnosed type 1 diabetes patients with those in matched healthy donors. Whereas all 28 donors provided naive and central memory subsets, regulatory and stem cell-like memory subsets were isolated from just 8 patients and roughly 8 healthy donors. A total of about 100 million sorted cells were examined across all samples, and RNA yield correlated strongly with the number of cells per subset. Study-wide conclusions, independent of this receptor: Naive, central memory and regulatory TCRB repertoires appeared more similar among patients than among healthy donors. At VDJ recombination sites, patients with type 1 diabetes made fewer insertions and deleted more nucleotides, a pattern implying thymic rearrangement abnormalities. HLA sub-analyses involved small numbers of individuals, so any influence of HLA type on TCRB rearrangement remained unresolved. Type 1 diabetes patients showed a moderate but significant shortening of TCRB CDR3 length in all four CD4+ subsets. Shorter templates might have been favored by PCR, but patient and control samples were amplified and corrected together, so both groups would have been affected equally by any skew. Sequencing cDNA rather than genomic DNA could over-represent highly expressing activated cells, although activation and CD3 levels did not differ between groups.

The High Capacity cDNA Reverse Transcription Kit was used to reverse transcribe all of the isolated RNA, meaning that expressed TCRB transcripts were what got sequenced. Deep immunoSEQ sequencing was applied to naive, central memory and regulatory T cell samples, giving an average of about 3.57 million total reads per sample. Sorted cells were lysed in RLT buffer and RNA was extracted with DNase-treated RNeasy Micro or Mini kits, depending on cell number. To prevent cross-contamination, each cell subset was processed individually, whereas patient and healthy donor samples were processed jointly. TCRB sequences were amplified from cDNA with the immunoSEQ multiplex PCR, producing 87-bp fragments spanning the CDR3 region. Sequencing of the amplicons was done on the Illumina HiSeq platform. Under the source paper's analysis protocol: Synthetic template baselines were used to correct PCR bias computationally, reads within Hamming distance 2 were collapsed, and singletons that could not be merged were discarded. By aligning reads against IMGT, V, D and J genes, CDR3 length, and insertions or deletions at six rearrangement sites were assigned. Within each subset, clonotype counts were normalized to sorted cell number, after which true diversity and Gini coefficients were computed with the tcR R package. Repertoire sharing was quantified using the overlap coefficient calculated on TCRB nucleotide sequences. Out-of-frame TCRB sequences from naive cells were analyzed to stand in for the pre-selection repertoire. TCRdb carries this immuneACCESS record with in-frame sequences only. Its versions omit some clonotypes, under half of them owing to an unresolved V gene in the studies checked, with the rest unexplained. D and trimming come from the DNA, and the V and J calls and clone size come from that table. The sample has about 360,000 clones on record, roughly 12% of them singletons. Together, the top ten hold more than 0.015% of the sample.

Relative to germline, V is 1 base shorter and J is 7 bases shorter, with 13 bases between their ends. The CDR3 spans 14 residues, from the cysteine through the phenylalanine. Only the CDR3 DNA stays, 42 bases, in frame from base 1. The germline V gene provides CDR1 MNHEY and CDR2 SVGAGI. This clone was counted a few times. Its antigen is not yet known. Per-base quality was not reported, and no clone a single base away is much larger than it. From each donor, a single peripheral blood sample of about 120 mL on average was drawn into heparinised tubes. Using a panel that included CD45RO, CCR7, CD25, CD127, CD95 and CD27, naive, central memory, regulatory and stem cell-like memory CD4+ T cells were sorted on a BD FACSAria II. Every sorted population had a purity above 95%. PBMCs were isolated right away by Lymphoprep density gradient centrifugation and were stained directly, without culture. To minimize batch effects, samples were stained and sorted in pairs, one healthy donor with one patient per experiment.

The specimen sequenced was naive CD4+ T cells from blood. The sample's cell subset or site label, in plain terms: true naive CD4+ T cells. This sequence was found in a man aged 18 to 35 in good health. This receptor chain uses TRBV6-5 and TRBJ1-2; the D gene lacks a confident call. The sequence in DNA is TGTGCCAGCAGTTACTTCCCGGTTCGAGGTGGCTACACCTTC. It is translated as CASSYFPVRGGYTF.